The T cell receptor (beta chain) described here comes from a study of graft-versus-host responses after intestinal transplantation (dated by TCRdb to the early 2020s). Concerning the study at large: The transplants that recipients got were multivisceral, liver-intestinal, or isolated intestinal. A peak of at least 4% donor T cells among recipient peripheral blood mononuclear cells was the definition used for donor T cell macrochimerism. After intestinal transplantation, graft-versus-host and host-versus-graft alloreactive T cell clones in the graft, circulation and bone marrow were tracked using bulk TCR-beta CDR3 sequencing. The cohort enrolled 20 to 30 intestinal transplant recipients, one of whom was a retransplant, and a few patients without pretransplant specimens were excluded. To identify alloreactive clones, pre-transplant mixed lymphocyte reaction products were sequenced and compared with unstimulated pre-transplant donor and recipient T cells. Rather than being sequenced by the commercial service, samples from a few later patients were sequenced in-house on an Illumina MiSeq and processed with MiXCR. All recipients received anti-thymocyte globulin induction followed by maintenance tacrolimus and steroids for approximately 3 years. General study outcomes and caveats: GvH clones were detected in recipient bone marrow, and some appeared earlier in ileal mucosa or blood, consistent with an intestinal mucosal origin. Peak levels of circulating GvH clones were associated with declines in HvG clones early after transplant. Conclusions were limited by the relatively low number and heterogeneity of intestinal transplant patients. In patients with donor T cell macrochimerism, the allografts had high GvH to HvG T cell clonal ratios.

For this clone: Its cognate antigen has yet to be identified. Base qualities were left out, and no much larger clone turns up one base away.

The CDR3 holds 12 amino acids from the cysteine to the phenylalanine. Only the CDR3 part of the read is kept: 36 bases, read in frame from the first base. CDR1 and CDR2, per the germline V gene, are SGHRS and YFSETQ. Deletion took 5 bases off V and 2 bases off J, with a span of 6 bases between the germline ends. Libraries were built with the immunoSEQ multiplex PCR assay. For most patients, genomic DNA was subjected to high-throughput TCR-beta CDR3 sequencing by Adaptive Biotechnologies. Per the authors' processing: Adaptive's ImmunoSEQ software supplied the TCR sequencing data for under 20 patients, while MiXCR and VDJtools were used to process three other patients. CDR3 nucleotide sequences shared by donor and recipient were removed because the origin of these sequences could not be assigned. To count as alloreactive, a clone needed at least 2-fold expansion over unstimulated cells and a minimum CFSE-low frequency of 0.002% (template counts) or 0.001% (read counts). A clone was considered mappable if detected in the sequenced pre-transplant spleen, lymph node, or MLR CFSE-low populations of the donor or recipient. The cumulative frequency of alloreactive clones was calculated as a percentage of all sequences, weighted by copy number. TCRdb retrieved this table from immuneACCESS and kept in-frame rearrangements only. Not all clones are present; in checked studies, unresolved V genes account for under half, and no reason is known for the remainder. That table supplies the V and J calls and clone size; D and trimming were determined from the DNA. This sample holds roughly 60,000 clones; around 91% were observed only once. Of the sample, 2.7% falls within the top ten clones.

In the first month after transplant, blood samples were collected up to 4 times, and after that at least monthly when available. This TCR was recovered from a human patient who received an intestinal transplant, so some T cells may come from the graft donor. The specimen was PBMCs, collected 118 to 130 days after intestinal transplantation. The chain is assembled from TRBV5-1 and TRBJ2-3; no D gene can be assigned with confidence. The CDR3 protein sequence reads: CASRINTDTQYF. The nucleotide sequence is given as TGCGCCAGCAGGATAAACACAGATACGCAGTATTTT.